The entry below gives a single T cell receptor (beta chain) sequence along with its context. The source of the sample is a study of blood T cell repertoires in COVID-19. Here immunoSEQ multiplex PCR was the method, and the copy in TCRdb shows in-frame clones only, minus some. The profile shows under 200,000 clones, 84% of them singletons. The material sequenced was peripheral blood. This clonotype originated in a man between 18 and 35 years old with active or convalescent COVID-19.

For the CDR3, the DNA is TGTGCCAGCAGTGATAGTCGGAGGGTCAATCAGCCCCAGCATTTT. As protein: CASSDSRRVNQPQHF. The chain recombines TRBV2 with TRBJ1-5; D remains ambiguous. Looked up from germline, CDR1 is SNHLY and CDR2 is FYNNEI. The CDR3 has 15 amino acids. The V end was cut by 3 bases, the J end by 3 bases, with 12 bases between.